This TCR beta chain was recovered during a study of T cell repertoires in cytomegalovirus infection. Study details: Well-studied HLA-B-restricted CMV epitopes were used in the study alongside recently identified HLA-C-restricted ones.

This clonotype was detected only a few times. Its antigen is unidentified. MiXCR, run by TCRdb on the reads, gives a single entry per CDR3 protein. The sample has approximately 910,000 distinct CDR3 sequences, roughly 30% seen once; the top ten hold around an eighth. Overall study findings and caveats: There were HLA-C-restricted CMV-specific TCR beta clonotypes dominating the ex vivo response.

Germline values: CDR1 MGHRA, CDR2 YSYEKL. The CDR3 runs 13 residues. V lost 6 bases to trimming and J lost 6 bases, with 11 bases between them. The chain carries TRBV4-1 and TRBJ2-2; no reliable D call. The sequencing used cultured CD8+ T cells from PBMCs, collected from culture after CMV antigen stimulation. This receptor was identified in a human donor in good health (CMV status not recorded). Some clones in this sample may be carry-over from other donors' samples. CDR3 protein: CASSLLKAGELFF. The CDR3 DNA reads as TGCGCCAGCAGTCTTCTTAAAGCCGGGGAGCTGTTTTTT.